This T cell receptor beta chain is drawn from a study of shared clonotypes between healthy human individuals. Whole-study context: Used for every donor were three CD4 naive, three CD4 memory, two CD8 naive and one CD8 memory plate.

With 7 bases removed from V and 1 base from J, the gap between germline ends came to 11 bases. The germline gives CDR1 SGHRS, CDR2 YFSETQ. This CDR3 has 13 residues. Every immunoSEQ plate was one replicate of a subset's evenly spread DNA. Repertoires were generated with immunoSEQ multiplex PCR, while TCRdb's copy carries only in-frame clones and drops some. This table holds roughly 2.5 million clones, 85% to 95% found once. The chain recombines TRBV5-1 with TRBJ2-5, with unresolved D. The clonotype originates from a man younger than 35 in good health. The sequencing input was naive CD4+ T cells sorted from blood. The sample's subset: CD45RA+ positively selected. The CDR3 region is CASRDFSQETQYF. In nucleotides, the CDR3 is TGCGCCAGCCGAGACTTCTCCCAAGAGACCCAGTACTTC.